This T cell receptor beta chain is drawn from a study of T cell repertoires in cytomegalovirus infection. At the level of the study: Indications came from public TCR beta signatures; they pointed to CMV infection and to a matching HLA type.

Via MiXCR, TCRdb re-called the reads, giving one row per CDR3 protein. Counted here are a few hundred thousand distinct CDR3 sequences, about a sixth occurring once; the ten biggest clones make up 12%. This clonotype has ten or more counts. Trimming cost V 4 bases and J 2 bases; bases outside gene matches: 7. Germline lookup yields CDR1 SGHTA and CDR2 FQGNSA. This CDR3 is 15 amino acids long. V is TRBV7-2 and J is TRBJ2-7; 8 bases map to TRBD2. The sequencing sample was made of PBMCs. This receptor was identified in a human donor in good health (CMV status not recorded). Some clones in this sample may be carry-over from other donors' samples. The CDR3 DNA reads as TGTGCCAGCAGCTCTGTCGCCGGGGGGGCCTACGAGCAGTACTTC. Its protein product is CASSSVAGGAYEQYF.